This T cell receptor (beta chain) was recovered during a study of blood T cell repertoires in COVID-19. Some clones are missing from TCRdb's copy, which holds only in-frame ones; the method was immunoSEQ multiplex PCR. Altogether about 290,000 clones are present, roughly 89% being singletons, with the ten largest covering less than 2%. Those enrolled, adults aged about 18 to 89 years, came from about two dozen US areas. CDR3 length equals 15 residues. CDR1 is GTSNPN and CDR2 is SVGIG in the germline V gene (reference sequence). The ends lost 3 bases at V and 4 bases at J; junction bases unmatched: 9.

This receptor was obtained from a woman aged 40 to 49 who had recovered from COVID-19. Sequenced input: PBMCs or T cells enriched from blood (not recorded which). This chain connects TRBV30 to TRBJ1-3, with 7 bases matching TRBD1. CDR3 sequence: CAWRTGMTGGNTIYF. CDR3 bases: TGTGCCTGGAGGACAGGGATGACGGGAGGAAACACCATATATTTT.